This section outlines one TCR beta chain sequence together with its context. TCRdb's table, derived via immunoSEQ multiplex PCR, lists solely in-frame clones and lacks some. The profile shows nearly 60,000 clones, approximately 89% of them singletons. This specimen comes from a study of OX40 agonist ivuxolimab in advanced cancers. The sample here was CD4+ or CD8+ T cells sorted from blood, taken in a trial of the OX40 agonist ivuxolimab. The TCR was taken from an adult with an advanced solid tumor such as melanoma, head and neck, liver or kidney cancer.

This chain's CDR3 is CASSPSGTWETQYF. The DNA for the CDR3 is TGTGCCAGCTCACCATCCGGGACTTGGGAGACCCAGTACTTC. The chain recombines TRBV18 with TRBJ2-5; the D gene is possibly TRBD2 (6 bases). V was pared by 2 bases and J by 5 bases, with 12 bases between. This CDR3 comprises 14 residues. Germline CDR1 is KGHSH and CDR2 is LQKENI. The full variable domain, in which reference TRBV18 and TRBJ2-5 provide the parts outside the CDR3, is NAGVMQNPRHLVRRRGQEARLRCSPMKGHSHVYWYRQLPEEGLKFMVYLQKENIIDESGMPKERFSAEFPKEGPSILRIQQVVRGDSAAYFCASSPSGTWETQYFGPGTRLLVL.